Sequencing of this T cell receptor beta chain was carried out in a study of TIL therapy for anti-PD-1-resistant metastatic lung cancer. For the study at large: Patients had a median age of about 50 years (range 38-75).

This clone came up a few times. The antigen remains unidentified. The libraries were made with immunoSEQ v3. Sequenced by immunoSEQ multiplex PCR; TCRdb stores in-frame clones only, minus some. The table has under 20,000 clones, over 60% seen once. Time point described: pre-treatment sample, taken before nivolumab and TIL therapy. Stage 4 NSCLC adults joined between late 2017 and January 2020. V was pared by 4 bases and J by 7 bases, with 18 bases between. The CDR3 loop spans 16 amino acids. CDR1 SGHNT and CDR2 YYREEE come from the germline V gene (reference sequence). Overall study results and limits: After infusion, TIL clonotypes partly replaced peripheral T cells and declined over months.

The chain is built from TRBV5-4 and TRBJ1-6; no firm D call. The TCR comes from a person aged 25-85 years with non-small cell lung cancer. Source: blood, taken at baseline. For the CDR3, the DNA is TGTGCCAGCAGCGACCAAAAGCCCGGAATAAATTCACCCCTCCACTTT. It codes for CASSDQKPGINSPLHF. The full variable domain, in which reference TRBV5-4 and TRBJ1-6 provide the parts outside the CDR3, is ETGVTQSPTHLIKTRGQQVTLRCSSQSGHNTVSWYQQALGQGPQFIFQYYREEENGRGNFPPRFSGLQFPNYSSELNVNALELDDSALYLCASSDQKPGINSPLHFGNGTRLTVT.